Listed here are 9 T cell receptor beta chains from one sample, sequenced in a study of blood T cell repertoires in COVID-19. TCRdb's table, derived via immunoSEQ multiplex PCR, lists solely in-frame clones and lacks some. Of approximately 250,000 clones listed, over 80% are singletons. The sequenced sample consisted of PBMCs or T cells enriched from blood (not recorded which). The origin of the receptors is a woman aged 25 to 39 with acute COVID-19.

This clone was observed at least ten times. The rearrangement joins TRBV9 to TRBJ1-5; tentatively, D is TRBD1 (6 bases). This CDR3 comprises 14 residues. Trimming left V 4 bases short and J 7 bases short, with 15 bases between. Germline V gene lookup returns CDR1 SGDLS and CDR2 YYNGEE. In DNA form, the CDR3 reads TGTGCCAGCAGCCCCCACGAGGGGGAACAGCCCCAGCATTTT. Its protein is CASSPHEGEQPQHF.

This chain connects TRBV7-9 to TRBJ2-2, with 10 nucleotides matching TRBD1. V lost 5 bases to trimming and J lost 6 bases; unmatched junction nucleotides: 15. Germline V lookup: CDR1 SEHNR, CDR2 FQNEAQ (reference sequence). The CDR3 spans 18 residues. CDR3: CASSRLRWDRGFSGELFF. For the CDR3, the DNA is TGTGCCAGCAGCCGCCTCCGTTGGGACAGGGGTTTTTCCGGGGAGCTGTTTTTT.

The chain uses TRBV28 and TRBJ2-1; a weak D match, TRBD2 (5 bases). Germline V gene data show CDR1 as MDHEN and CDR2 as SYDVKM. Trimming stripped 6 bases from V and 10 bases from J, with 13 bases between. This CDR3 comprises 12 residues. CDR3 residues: CASSSDSGEQFF. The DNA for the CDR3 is TGTGCCAGCAGCTCCGACTCGGGAGAGCAGTTCTTC.

The CDR3 sequence is CASSLERGGAKNIQYF. CDR3 DNA: TGTGCCAGCAGCTTAGAGCGAGGTGGAGCCAAAAACATTCAGTACTTC. This rearrangement joins TRBV11-2 to TRBJ2-4; D unclear. V lost 0 bases and J lost 0, with 9 bases in between. From germline, CDR1 is SGHAT and CDR2 FQNNGV. This CDR3 comprises 16 residues.

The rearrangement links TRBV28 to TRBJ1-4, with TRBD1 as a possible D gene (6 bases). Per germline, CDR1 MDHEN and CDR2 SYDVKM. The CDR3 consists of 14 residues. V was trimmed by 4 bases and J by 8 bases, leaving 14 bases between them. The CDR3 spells CASSSAGAREKLFF. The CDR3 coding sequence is TGTGCCAGCAGTTCCGCAGGGGCTCGGGAAAAACTGTTTTTT.

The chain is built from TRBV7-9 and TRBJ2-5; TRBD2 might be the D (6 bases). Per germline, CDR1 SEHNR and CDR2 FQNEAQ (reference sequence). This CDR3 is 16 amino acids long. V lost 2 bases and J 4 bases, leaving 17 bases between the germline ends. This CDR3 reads CASSLSYGSVLETQYF. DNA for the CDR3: TGTGCCAGCAGCTTATCCTACGGGAGTGTGTTAGAGACCCAGTACTTC.

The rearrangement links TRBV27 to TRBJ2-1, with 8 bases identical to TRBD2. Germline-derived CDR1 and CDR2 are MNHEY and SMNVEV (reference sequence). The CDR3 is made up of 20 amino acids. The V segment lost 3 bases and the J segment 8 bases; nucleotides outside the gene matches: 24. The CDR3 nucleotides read TGTGCCAGCAGTTTTACTGGGGGGACTAGAATAGGGGCTACACACCATGAGCAGTTCTTC. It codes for CASSFTGGTRIGATHHEQFF.

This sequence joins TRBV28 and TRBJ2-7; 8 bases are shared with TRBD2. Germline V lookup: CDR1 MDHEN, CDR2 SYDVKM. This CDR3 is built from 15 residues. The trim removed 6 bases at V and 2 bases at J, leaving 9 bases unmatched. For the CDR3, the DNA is TGTGCCAGCAGCTCCCCCTCGGGGGGGACCTACGAGCAGTACTTC. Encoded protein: CASSSPSGGTYEQYF.

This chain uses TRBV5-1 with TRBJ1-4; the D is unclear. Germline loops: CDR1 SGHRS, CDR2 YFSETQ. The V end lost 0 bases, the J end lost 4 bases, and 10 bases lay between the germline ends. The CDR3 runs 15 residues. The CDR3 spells CASSLGAGLNEKLFF. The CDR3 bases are TGCGCCAGCAGCTTGGGGGCAGGACTTAATGAAAAACTGTTTTTT.